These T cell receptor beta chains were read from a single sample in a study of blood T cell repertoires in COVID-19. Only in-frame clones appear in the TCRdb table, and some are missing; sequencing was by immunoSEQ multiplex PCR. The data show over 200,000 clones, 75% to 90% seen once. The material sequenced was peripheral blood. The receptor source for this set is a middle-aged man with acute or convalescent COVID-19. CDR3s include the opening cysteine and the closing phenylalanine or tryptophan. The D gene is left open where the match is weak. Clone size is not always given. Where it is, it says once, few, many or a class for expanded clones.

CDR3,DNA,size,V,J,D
CASSLAGSRTDTQYF,TGTGCCAGCAGCCTAGCGGGGAGCCGCACAGATACGCAGTATTTT,NA,TRBV7-9,TRBJ2-3,TRBD2
CASSYGGPYTQYF,TGTGCCAGCAGTTACGGAGGGCCTTATACGCAGTATTTT,NA,TRBV6-2/TRBV6-3,TRBJ2-3,NA
CASSQGPGSYNEQFF,TGTGCCAGCAGCCAAGGGCCGGGGAGCTACAATGAGCAGTTCTTC,NA,TRBV3-1/TRBV3-2,TRBJ2-1,NA
CASSPSGSGANVLTF,TGTGCCAGCAGTCCCTCAGGATCTGGGGCCAACGTCCTGACTTTC,once,TRBV7-7,TRBJ2-6,NA
CASSLPGDYEQYF,TGTGCCAGCAGCTTACCCGGGGACTACGAGCAGTACTTC,NA,TRBV28,TRBJ2-7,NA
CASSQRLDAETQYF,TGTGCCAGCAGCCAAAGACTAGATGCTGAGACCCAGTACTTC,NA,TRBV14,TRBJ2-5,NA
CASSQERMWGYTF,TGTGCCAGCAGCCAAGAGAGGATGTGGGGCTACACCTTC,NA,TRBV3-1/TRBV3-2,TRBJ1-2,NA
CASSLVWTLPNTGELFF,TGTGCCAGCAGCTTAGTTTGGACTCTTCCGAACACCGGGGAGCTGTTTTTT,NA,TRBV7-4,TRBJ2-2,NA
CASQSGTGETGELFF,TGTGCCAGCCAATCCGGGACAGGGGAGACCGGGGAGCTGTTTTTT,NA,TRBV27,TRBJ2-2,TRBD1
CASSLGILRNYGYTF,TGTGCCAGCAGCTTAGGTATCCTCCGGAACTATGGCTACACCTTC,NA,TRBV7-2,TRBJ1-2,NA
CASSPAPGVNYGYTF,TGTGCCAGCAGCCCCGCCCCCGGGGTGAACTATGGCTACACCTTC,NA,TRBV7-2,TRBJ1-2,NA
CASIAASVSQRTQYF,TGTGCCAGCATCGCCGCTAGCGTTTCTCAGAGGACCCAGTACTTC,many,TRBV2,TRBJ2-5,NA
CASSPGTGATDTQYF,TGTGCCAGCAGTCCAGGGACAGGGGCGACAGATACGCAGTATTTT,NA,TRBV28,TRBJ2-3,TRBD1
CASSLRQGLYEQYF,TGTGCCAGCAGTTTAAGGCAGGGCCTTTACGAGCAGTACTTC,NA,TRBV28,TRBJ2-7,NA
CSGIGAAPSQETQYF,TGCAGCGGCATAGGGGCGGCGCCATCTCAAGAGACCCAGTACTTC,NA,TRBV29-1,TRBJ2-5,NA
CASSLDGVTGELFF,TGTGCCAGCAGTCTGGACGGGGTCACCGGGGAGCTGTTTTTT,NA,TRBV2,TRBJ2-2,NA
CASTLNQGTGELFF,TGCGCCAGCACCCTCAATCAGGGGACCGGGGAGCTGTTTTTT,NA,TRBV5-1,TRBJ2-2,NA
CASRGLVDEQYF,TGTGCCAGCAGGGGACTAGTGGACGAGCAGTACTTC,few,TRBV7-9,TRBJ2-7,TRBD2
CASTPGLAGYNEQFF,TGTGCCAGCACCCCTGGACTAGCGGGTTACAATGAGCAGTTCTTC,NA,TRBV2,TRBJ2-1,TRBD2
CASSKDRGFAKETQYF,TGTGCCAGCAGCAAAGACAGGGGGTTTGCCAAAGAGACCCAGTACTTC,NA,TRBV21-1,TRBJ2-5,NA
CASSFSGATNEKLFF,TGTGCCAGCAGCTTTAGTGGAGCAACTAATGAAAAACTGTTTTTT,NA,TRBV7-9,TRBJ1-4,NA
CASSLRVGEKLFF,TGTGCCAGCAGCCTCAGGGTGGGTGAAAAACTGTTTTTT,NA,TRBV11-3,TRBJ1-4,NA
CASSPGLAGENEQFF,TGTGCTAGCAGCCCGGGGCTAGCGGGAGAAAATGAGCAGTTCTTC,NA,TRBV7-7,TRBJ2-1,TRBD2
CASSPGQDYEQYF,TGTGCCAGCAGCCCCGGACAGGACTACGAGCAGTACTTC,NA,TRBV13,TRBJ2-7,TRBD1
CASTTQGGMNTEAFF,TGTGCCAGCACCACCCAGGGGGGCATGAACACTGAAGCTTTCTTT,NA,TRBV7-9,TRBJ1-1,TRBD1
CASSQDPGTSGSAYNEQFF,TGCGCCAGCAGCCAAGATCCGGGGACTAGCGGGAGTGCCTACAATGAGCAGTTCTTC,NA,TRBV4-1,TRBJ2-1,TRBD2
CASSPSREDTGELFF,TGTGCCAGCAGCCCCAGCAGGGAGGACACCGGGGAGCTGTTTTTT,NA,TRBV9,TRBJ2-2,NA
CASSHPWAGGTREAFF,TGTGCCAGCAGCCATCCATGGGCGGGGGGAACTAGAGAAGCTTTCTTT,NA,TRBV4-2,TRBJ1-1,NA
CASSVVGRAGFNEQFF,TGTGCCAGCAGCGTAGTGGGGAGGGCCGGGTTTAATGAGCAGTTCTTC,NA,TRBV9,TRBJ2-1,TRBD2
CASSFSGGRGTGELFF,TGCGCCAGCAGCTTTAGCGGGGGTCGAGGCACCGGGGAGCTGTTTTTT,NA,TRBV5-1,TRBJ2-2,TRBD2
CASSFDRSGLGYTF,TGTGCCAGCAGTTTCGACAGGTCTGGATTGGGCTACACCTTC,NA,TRBV28,TRBJ1-2,NA
CASSFGGAPSNYGYTF,TGTGCCAGCAGCTTTGGGGGGGCTCCCTCTAACTATGGCTACACCTTC,NA,TRBV11-2,TRBJ1-2,NA
CASSEGRGSFGDSPLHF,TGTGCCAGCAGTGAAGGGAGGGGTAGTTTCGGTGATTCACCCCTCCACTTT,NA,TRBV6-1,TRBJ1-6,NA
CASSFLWGVGNTGELFF,TGTGCCAGCAGCTTCCTTTGGGGGGTGGGGAACACCGGGGAGCTGTTTTTT,NA,TRBV7-2,TRBJ2-2,NA
CASSLTDSMNTEAFF,TGTGCCAGCAGCCTTACCGACAGCATGAACACTGAAGCTTTCTTT,few,TRBV11-2,TRBJ1-1,NA
CASSLPNPGLQETQYF,TGTGCCAGCAGCCTCCCAAACCCGGGACTTCAAGAGACCCAGTACTTC,NA,TRBV28,TRBJ2-5,NA
CATKLRVAGELFF,TGTGCCACCAAGTTGAGGGTTGCCGGGGAGCTGTTTTTT,NA,TRBV27,TRBJ2-2,NA
CASSLAGTVNTEAFF,TGCGCCAGCAGCTTGGCCGGGACAGTGAACACTGAAGCTTTCTTT,many,TRBV5-1,TRBJ1-1,TRBD1
CASRSGQQYSNQPQHF,TGTGCCAGCAGATCTGGACAGCAATATAGCAATCAGCCCCAGCATTTT,NA,TRBV6-6,TRBJ1-5,NA
CASSSSGRYEQYF,TGTGCCAGCAGCTCTAGCGGGCGCTACGAGCAGTACTTC,NA,TRBV12-3/TRBV12-4,TRBJ2-7,TRBD2
CSVDGGDTQYF,TGCAGCGTTGATGGAGGGGATACGCAGTATTTT,NA,TRBV29-1,TRBJ2-3,NA
CASSPLREGPYEQYF,TGTGCCAGCAGTCCTCTTCGGGAGGGTCCCTACGAGCAGTACTTC,NA,TRBV6-5,TRBJ2-7,TRBD2